Listed here is a single T cell receptor beta chain. This clonotype was recorded many times. The clone's antigen remains unknown. Base quality data are lacking; no much larger clone is found one base away. The record originates from a study of CDR3 diversity in severe acne (dated by TCRdb to about 2019). Library generation was performed with PCR. The reads were generated on an Illumina HiSeq 2000. TCRdb reprocessed the public reads (quality trimming at Q25 with fastp, clone calling with MiXCR) and kept in-frame beta chains. Rows matching on CDR3 protein sequence are summarized as one entry with the most common DNA and genes. The sample table records roughly 100,000 distinct CDR3 sequences; about half of these occur just once. The ten biggest clones cover around 11% of the sample. The CDR3, cysteine through phenylalanine, is 14 amino acids long. Kept here is only the CDR3 DNA, which spans 42 bases and is read in frame from base 1. Compared with germline, V lacks 7 bases and J lacks 4 bases; bases without a gene match: 8. From the germline V gene, CDR1 is SNHLY and CDR2 is FYNNEI.

The source of this sequence is a male donor with acne. Rearrangement joined TRBV2 to TRBJ2-7; TRBD2 lines up with 9 middle nucleotides. Sample: blood. The CDR3 reads as follows: CASMSGRLSYEQYF. Read as DNA, the sequence is TGTGCCAGCATGAGCGGGAGGCTCTCTTACGAGCAGTACTTC. With all but the CDR3 taken from the reference TRBV2 and TRBJ2-7 genes, the full variable domain is: EPEVTQTPSHQVTQMGQEVILRCVPISNHLYFYWYRQILGQKVEFLVSFYNNEISEKSEIFDDQFSVERPDGSNFTLKIRSTKLEDSAMYFCASMSGRLSYEQYFGPGTRLTVT.